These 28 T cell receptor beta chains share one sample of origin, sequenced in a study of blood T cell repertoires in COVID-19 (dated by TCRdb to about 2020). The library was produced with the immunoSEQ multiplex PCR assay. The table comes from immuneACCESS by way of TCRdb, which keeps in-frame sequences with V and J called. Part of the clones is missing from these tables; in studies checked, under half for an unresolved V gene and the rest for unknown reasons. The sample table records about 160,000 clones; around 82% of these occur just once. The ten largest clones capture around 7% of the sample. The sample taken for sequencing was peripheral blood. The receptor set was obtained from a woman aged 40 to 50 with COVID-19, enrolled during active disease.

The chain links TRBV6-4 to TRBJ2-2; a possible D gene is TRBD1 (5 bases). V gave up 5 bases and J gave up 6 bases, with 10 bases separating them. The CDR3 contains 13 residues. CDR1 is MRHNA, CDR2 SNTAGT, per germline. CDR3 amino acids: CASSSDSSGELFF. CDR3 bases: TGTGCCAGCAGTTCAGACAGTTCCGGGGAGCTGTTTTTT.

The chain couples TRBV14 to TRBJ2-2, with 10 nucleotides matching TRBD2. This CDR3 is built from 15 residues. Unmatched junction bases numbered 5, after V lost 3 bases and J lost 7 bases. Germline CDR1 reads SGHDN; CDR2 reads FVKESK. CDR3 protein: CASSHSLAGNGELFF. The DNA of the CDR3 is TGTGCCAGCAGCCATTCACTAGCGGGAAACGGGGAGCTGTTTTTT.

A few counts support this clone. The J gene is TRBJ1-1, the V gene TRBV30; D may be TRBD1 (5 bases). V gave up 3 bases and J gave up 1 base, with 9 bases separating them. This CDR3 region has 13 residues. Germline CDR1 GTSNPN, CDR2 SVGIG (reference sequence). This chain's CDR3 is CAWSQGGNTEAFF. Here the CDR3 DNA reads TGTGCCTGGAGCCAGGGAGGGAACACTGAAGCTTTCTTT.

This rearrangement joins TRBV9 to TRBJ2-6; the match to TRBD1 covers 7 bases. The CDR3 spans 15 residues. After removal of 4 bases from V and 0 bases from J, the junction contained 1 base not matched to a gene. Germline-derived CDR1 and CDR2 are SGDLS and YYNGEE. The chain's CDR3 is CASSRDSSGANVLTF. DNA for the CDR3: TGTGCCAGCAGCAGGGACAGCTCTGGGGCCAACGTCCTGACTTTC.

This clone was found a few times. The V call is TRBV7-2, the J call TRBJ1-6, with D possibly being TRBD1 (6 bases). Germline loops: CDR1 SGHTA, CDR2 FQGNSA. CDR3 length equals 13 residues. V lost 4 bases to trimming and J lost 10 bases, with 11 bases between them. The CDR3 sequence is CASSYRVGSPLHF. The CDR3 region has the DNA TGTGCCAGCAGCTACAGGGTAGGCTCACCCCTCCACTTT.

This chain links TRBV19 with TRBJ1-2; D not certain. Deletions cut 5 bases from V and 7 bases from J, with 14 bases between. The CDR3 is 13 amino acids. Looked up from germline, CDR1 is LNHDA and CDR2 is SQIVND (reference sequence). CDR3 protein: CASSHSRGAGYTF. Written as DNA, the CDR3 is TGTGCCAGTAGTCACAGCCGGGGTGCTGGCTACACCTTC.

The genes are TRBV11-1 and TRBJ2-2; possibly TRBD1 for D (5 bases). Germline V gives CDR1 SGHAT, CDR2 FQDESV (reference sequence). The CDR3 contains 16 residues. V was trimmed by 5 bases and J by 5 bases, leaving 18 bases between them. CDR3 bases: TGTGCCAGCAGCCAAAATACAGGAATAAGGACCGGGGAGCTGTTTTTT. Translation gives CASSQNTGIRTGELFF.

CDR3 in amino acids: CASSLSFGSGGNNEQFF. CDR3 nucleotides: TGTGCCAGCAGCTTGTCCTTTGGGAGCGGGGGTAACAATGAGCAGTTCTTC. This chain joins TRBV5-5 and TRBJ2-1; TRBD2 agrees at 8 bases. Germline V gene data show CDR1 as SGHKS and CDR2 as YYEKEE (reference sequence). The CDR3 sequence is 17 residues long. Unmatched junction bases numbered 11, after V lost 1 base and J lost 5 bases.

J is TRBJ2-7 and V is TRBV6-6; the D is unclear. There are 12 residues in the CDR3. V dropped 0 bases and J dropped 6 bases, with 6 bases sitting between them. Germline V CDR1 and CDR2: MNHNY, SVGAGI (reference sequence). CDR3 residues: CASSYSAAEQYF. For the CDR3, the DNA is TGTGCCAGCAGTTACTCGGCGGCCGAGCAGTACTTC.

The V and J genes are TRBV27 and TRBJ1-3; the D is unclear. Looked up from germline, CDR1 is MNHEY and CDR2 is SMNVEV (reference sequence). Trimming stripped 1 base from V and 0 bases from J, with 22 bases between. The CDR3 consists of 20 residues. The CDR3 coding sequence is TGTGCCAGCAGTTTATACCCCATGGGTGTATCGGGATACTCTGGAAACACCATATATTTT. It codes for CASSLYPMGVSGYSGNTIYF.

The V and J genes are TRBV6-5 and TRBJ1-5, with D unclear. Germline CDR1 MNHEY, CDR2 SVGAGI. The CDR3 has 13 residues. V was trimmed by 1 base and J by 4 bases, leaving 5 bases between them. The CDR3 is CASSYYGNQPQHF. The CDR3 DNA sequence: TGTGCCAGCAGTTACTACGGGAATCAGCCCCAGCATTTT.

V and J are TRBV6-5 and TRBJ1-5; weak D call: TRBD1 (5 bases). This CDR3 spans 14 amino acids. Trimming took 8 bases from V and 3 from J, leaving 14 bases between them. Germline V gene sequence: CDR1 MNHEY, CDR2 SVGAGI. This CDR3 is CASQRQIYNQPQHF. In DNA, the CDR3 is TGTGCCAGCCAGAGACAGATATACAATCAGCCCCAGCATTTT.

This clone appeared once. CDR3 sequence (DNA): TGTGCCAGCAGTTACTCTGGGGCTAGCGGGAAGACCCAGTACTTC. Translated, it gives CASSYSGASGKTQYF. The gene calls are TRBV6-5 and TRBJ2-5, with 9 bases lining up with TRBD2. Germline loops: CDR1 MNHEY, CDR2 SVGAGI. The trim removed 0 bases at V and 6 bases at J, leaving 5 bases unmatched. The CDR3 sequence is 15 residues long.

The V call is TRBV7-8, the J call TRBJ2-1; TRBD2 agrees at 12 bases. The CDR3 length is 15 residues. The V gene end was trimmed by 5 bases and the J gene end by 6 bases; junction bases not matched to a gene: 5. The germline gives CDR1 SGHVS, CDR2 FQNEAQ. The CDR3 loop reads CASSRTSGMGNEQFF. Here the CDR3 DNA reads TGTGCCAGCAGCCGGACTAGCGGGATGGGCAATGAGCAGTTCTTC.

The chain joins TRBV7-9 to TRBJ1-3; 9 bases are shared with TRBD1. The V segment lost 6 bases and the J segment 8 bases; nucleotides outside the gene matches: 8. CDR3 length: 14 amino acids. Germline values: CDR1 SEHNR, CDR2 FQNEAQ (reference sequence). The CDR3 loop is CASRPRGQGYTIYF. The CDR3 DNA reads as TGTGCCAGCAGACCAAGGGGACAGGGCTACACCATATATTTT. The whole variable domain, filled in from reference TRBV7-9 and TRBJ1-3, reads DTGVSQNPRHKITKRGQNVTFRCDPISEHNRLYWYRQTLGQGPEFLTYFQNEAQLEKSRLLSDRFSAERPKGSFSTLEIQRTEQGDSAMYLCASRPRGQGYTIYFGEGSWLTVV.

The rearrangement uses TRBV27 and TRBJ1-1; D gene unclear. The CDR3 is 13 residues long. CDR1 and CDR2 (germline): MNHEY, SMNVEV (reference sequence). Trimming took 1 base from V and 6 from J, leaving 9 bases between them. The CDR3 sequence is CASSLYGSPEAFF. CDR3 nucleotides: TGTGCCAGCAGTTTATACGGGAGCCCTGAAGCTTTCTTT.

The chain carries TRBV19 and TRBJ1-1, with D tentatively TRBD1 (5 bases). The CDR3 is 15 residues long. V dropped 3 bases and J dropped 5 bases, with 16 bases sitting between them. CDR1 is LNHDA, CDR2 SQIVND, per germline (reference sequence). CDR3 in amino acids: CASSIAQAGRTEAFF. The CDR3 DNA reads TGTGCCAGTAGTATTGCCCAGGCAGGGAGGACTGAAGCTTTCTTT. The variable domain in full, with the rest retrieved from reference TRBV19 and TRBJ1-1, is DGGITQSPKYLFRKEGQNVTLSCEQNLNHDAMYWYRQDPGQGLRLIYYSQIVNDFQKGDIAEGYSVSREKKESFPLTVTSAQKNPTAFYLCASSIAQAGRTEAFFGQGTRLTVV.

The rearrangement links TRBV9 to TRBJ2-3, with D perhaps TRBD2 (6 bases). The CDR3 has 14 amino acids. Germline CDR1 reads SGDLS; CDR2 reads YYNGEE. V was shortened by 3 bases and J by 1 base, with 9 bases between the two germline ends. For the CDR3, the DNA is TGTGCCAGCAGCGGTACGGGGGGCACAGATACGCAGTATTTT. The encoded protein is CASSGTGGTDTQYF.

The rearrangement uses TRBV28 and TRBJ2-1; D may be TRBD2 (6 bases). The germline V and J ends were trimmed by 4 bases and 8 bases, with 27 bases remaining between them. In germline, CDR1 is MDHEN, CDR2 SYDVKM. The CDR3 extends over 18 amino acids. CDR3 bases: TGTGCCAGCAGTTCTTTTGGTCAGTGGGACTCCAGTCTTTATGAGCAGTTCTTC. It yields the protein CASSSFGQWDSSLYEQFF.

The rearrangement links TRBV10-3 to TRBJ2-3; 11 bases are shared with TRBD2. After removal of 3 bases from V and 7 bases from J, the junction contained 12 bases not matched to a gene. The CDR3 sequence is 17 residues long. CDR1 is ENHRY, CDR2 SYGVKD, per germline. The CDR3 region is CAISDPGTSGGFYTQYF. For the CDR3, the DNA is TGTGCCATCAGTGATCCTGGCACTAGCGGGGGTTTCTATACGCAGTATTTT.

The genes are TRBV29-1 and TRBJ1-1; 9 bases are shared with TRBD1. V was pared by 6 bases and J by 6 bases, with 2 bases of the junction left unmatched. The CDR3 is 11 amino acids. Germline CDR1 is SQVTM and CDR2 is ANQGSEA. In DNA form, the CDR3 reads TGCAGCGTGGACAGGGGATCTGAAGCTTTCTTT. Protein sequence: CSVDRGSEAFF.

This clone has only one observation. The CDR3 spells CATSRTSGRRGEVEQFF. The DNA for the CDR3 is TGTGCCACCAGCCGGACTAGCGGGAGGAGGGGTGAGGTTGAGCAGTTCTTC. The chain joins TRBV15 to TRBJ2-1; 14 bases are shared with TRBD2. The CDR3 has 17 amino acids. The germline CDR1 and CDR2 sequences are LNHNV and YYDKDF (reference sequence). J was trimmed by 9 bases and V by 5 bases; bases with no gene match: 12.

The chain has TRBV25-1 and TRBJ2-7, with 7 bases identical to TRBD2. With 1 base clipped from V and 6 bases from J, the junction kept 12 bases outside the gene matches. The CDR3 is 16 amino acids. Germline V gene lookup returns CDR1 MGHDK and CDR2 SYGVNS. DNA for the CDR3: TGTGCCAGCAGTGAATCGGGGGGAATAAGGTACGGCGAGCAGTACTTC. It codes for CASSESGGIRYGEQYF.

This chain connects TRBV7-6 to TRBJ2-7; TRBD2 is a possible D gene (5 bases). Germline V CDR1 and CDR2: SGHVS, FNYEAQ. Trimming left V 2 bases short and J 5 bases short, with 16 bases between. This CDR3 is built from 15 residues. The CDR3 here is CASSLSDRGDHEQYV. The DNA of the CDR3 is TGTGCCAGCAGCTTAAGCGATCGGGGAGACCACGAGCAGTACGTC.

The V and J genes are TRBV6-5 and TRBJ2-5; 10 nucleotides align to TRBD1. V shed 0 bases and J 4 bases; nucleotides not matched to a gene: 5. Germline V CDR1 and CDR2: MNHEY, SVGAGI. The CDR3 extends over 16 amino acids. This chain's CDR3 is CASSYSGTGVGETQYF. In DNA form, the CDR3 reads TGTGCCAGCAGTTACTCGGGGACAGGGGTGGGAGAGACCCAGTACTTC.

The CDR3 coding sequence is TGTGCCAGCAGTAAGGACTTCGGGGTACATAGCAATCAGCCCCAGCATTTT. Amino acid sequence: CASSKDFGVHSNQPQHF. The V gene is TRBV28, the J gene TRBJ1-5; no firm D call. Germline V gives CDR1 MDHEN, CDR2 SYDVKM. This CDR3 contains 17 residues. With 5 bases removed from V and 0 bases from J, the gap between germline ends came to 17 bases.

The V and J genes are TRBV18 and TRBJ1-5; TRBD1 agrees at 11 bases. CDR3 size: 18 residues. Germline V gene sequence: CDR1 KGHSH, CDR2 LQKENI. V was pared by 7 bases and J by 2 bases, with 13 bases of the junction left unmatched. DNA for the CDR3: TGTGCCAGCTACCCGGGACAGGGGGTTTGCGAGGGCAATCAGCCCCAGCATTTT. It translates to CASYPGQGVCEGNQPQHF.

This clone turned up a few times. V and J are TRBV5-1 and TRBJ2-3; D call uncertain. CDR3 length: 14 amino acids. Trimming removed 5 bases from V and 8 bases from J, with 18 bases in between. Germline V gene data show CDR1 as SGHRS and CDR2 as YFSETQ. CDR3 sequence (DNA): TGCGCCAGCAGATCCTTGAGTTTTGGTGGTACGCAGTATTTT. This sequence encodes CASRSLSFGGTQYF. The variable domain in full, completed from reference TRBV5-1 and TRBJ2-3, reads KAGVTQTPRYLIKTRGQQVTLSCSPISGHRSVSWYQQTPGQGLQFLFEYFSETQRNKGNFPGRFSGRQFSNSRSEMNVSTLELGDSALYLCASRSLSFGGTQYFGPGTRLTVL.